This TCR beta chain stems from a study of response to subunit inactivated influenza vaccine. TCRdb re-called the RT-PCR reads through MiXCR, storing one row per CDR3 protein. The profile covers 280,000 or so distinct CDR3 sequences, with 21% appearing a single time and about 10% taken by the ten largest. Study-level results: The study's authors posited that every seasonal influenza vaccination enlists few new T cells.

Trimming took 1 base from V and 6 from J, leaving 10 bases between them. This CDR3 is built from 13 residues. Germline values: CDR1 DFQATT, CDR2 SNEGSKA (reference sequence). In its sample, this clonotype was seen many times. Its target is unknown. The TCR originated in a man aged 45 to 75 who received an inactivated influenza vaccine. The sample in question was PBMCs from blood, obtained 21 months after vaccination. The chain uses TRBV20-1 and TRBJ1-5, with D maybe TRBD1 (6 bases). CDR3 region: CSARGDRFQPQHF. DNA of the CDR3: TGCAGTGCTAGAGGTGACAGGTTTCAGCCCCAGCATTTT.